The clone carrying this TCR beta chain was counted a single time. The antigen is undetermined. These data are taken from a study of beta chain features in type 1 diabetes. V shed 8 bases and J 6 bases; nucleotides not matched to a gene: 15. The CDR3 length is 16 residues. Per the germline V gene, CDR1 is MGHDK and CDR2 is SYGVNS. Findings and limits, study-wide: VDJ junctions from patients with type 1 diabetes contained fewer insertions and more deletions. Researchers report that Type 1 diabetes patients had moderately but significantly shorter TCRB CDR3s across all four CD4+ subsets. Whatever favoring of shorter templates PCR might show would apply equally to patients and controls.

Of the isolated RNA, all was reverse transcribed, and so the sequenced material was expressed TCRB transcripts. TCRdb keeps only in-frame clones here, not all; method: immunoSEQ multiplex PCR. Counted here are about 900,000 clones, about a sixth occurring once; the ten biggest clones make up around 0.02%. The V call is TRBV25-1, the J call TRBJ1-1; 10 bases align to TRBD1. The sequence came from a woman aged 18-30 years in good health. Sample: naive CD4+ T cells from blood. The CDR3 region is CASGSSMGTGVPEAFF. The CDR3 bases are TGTGCCAGCGGGTCCTCTATGGGGACAGGGGTCCCTGAAGCTTTCTTT. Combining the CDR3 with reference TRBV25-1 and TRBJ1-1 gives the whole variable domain EADIYQTPRYLVIGTGKKITLECSQTMGHDKMYWYQQDPGMELHLIHYSYGVNSTEKGDLSSESTVSRIRTEHFPLTLESARPSHTSQYLCASGSSMGTGVPEAFFGQGTRLTVV.